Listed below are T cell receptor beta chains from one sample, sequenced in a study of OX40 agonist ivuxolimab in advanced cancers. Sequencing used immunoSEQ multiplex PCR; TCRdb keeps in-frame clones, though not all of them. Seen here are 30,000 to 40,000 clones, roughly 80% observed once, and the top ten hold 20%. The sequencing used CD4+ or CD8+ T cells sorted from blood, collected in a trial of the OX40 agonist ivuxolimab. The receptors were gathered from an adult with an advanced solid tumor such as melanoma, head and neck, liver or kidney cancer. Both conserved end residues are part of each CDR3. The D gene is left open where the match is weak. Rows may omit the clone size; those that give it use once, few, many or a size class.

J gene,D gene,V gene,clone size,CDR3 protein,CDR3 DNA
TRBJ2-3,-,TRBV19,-,CASSLPPGEGTDTQYF,TGTGCCAGTAGTCTCCCTCCAGGGGAGGGCACAGATACGCAGTATTTT
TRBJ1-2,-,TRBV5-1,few,CASRGQANYGYTF,TGCGCCAGCAGGGGGCAGGCTAACTATGGCTACACCTTC
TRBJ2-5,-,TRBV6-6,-,CASSHLPARGQETQYF,TGTGCCAGCAGTCACCTCCCAGCGAGGGGGCAAGAGACCCAGTACTTC
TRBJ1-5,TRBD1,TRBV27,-,CASSSTKDRWDQPQHF,TGTGCCAGCAGTTCCACAAAGGACAGGTGGGATCAGCCCCAGCATTTT
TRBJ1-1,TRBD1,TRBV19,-,CASTPLTGMSTEAFF,TGTGCCAGTACACCTTTGACAGGGATGAGCACTGAAGCTTTCTTT
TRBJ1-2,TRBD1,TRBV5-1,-,CASSLGDRVAKHTF,TGCGCCAGCAGCTTGGGTGACAGGGTGGCGAAGCACACCTTC
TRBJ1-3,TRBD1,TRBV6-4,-,CASSDLIGQGLGNTIYF,TGTGCCAGCAGTGACTTGATTGGACAGGGGCTTGGAAACACCATATATTTT
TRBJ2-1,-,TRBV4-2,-,CASSQDLYLYNEQFF,TGTGCCAGCAGCCAAGATCTCTACCTGTACAATGAGCAGTTCTTC
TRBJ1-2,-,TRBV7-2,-,CASSLAGEGYTF,TGTGCCAGCAGCTTAGCAGGGGAGGGCTACACCTTC
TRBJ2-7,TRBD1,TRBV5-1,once,CASSFDRAWQYF,TGCGCCAGCAGCTTCGACAGGGCTTGGCAGTACTTC
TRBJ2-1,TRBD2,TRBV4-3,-,CASSQEASGGYNEQFF,TGCGCCAGCAGCCAAGAGGCTAGCGGGGGGTACAATGAGCAGTTCTTC
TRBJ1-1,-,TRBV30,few,CAWIEGEEAFF,TGTGCCTGGATAGAAGGGGAGGAAGCTTTCTTT
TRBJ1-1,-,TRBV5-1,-,CASSLGSGQGTAEAFF,TGCGCCAGCAGCTTGGGGTCGGGGCAGGGGACCGCTGAAGCTTTCTTT
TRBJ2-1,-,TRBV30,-,CAWSVAYDEQFF,TGTGCCTGGAGTGTAGCCTATGATGAGCAGTTCTTC
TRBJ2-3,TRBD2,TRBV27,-,CASSLSSGGNGDTQYF,TGTGCCAGCAGTTTATCTAGCGGGGGTAACGGGGATACGCAGTATTTT
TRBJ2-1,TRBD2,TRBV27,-,CASSFQGTSGNEQFF,TGTGCCAGCAGTTTCCAAGGGACTAGCGGCAATGAGCAGTTCTTC
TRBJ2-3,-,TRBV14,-,CASSQLEEDTQYF,TGTGCCAGCAGCCAACTCGAAGAAGATACGCAGTATTTT